The T cell receptor beta chain described here comes from a study of T cell responses to AZD1222 COVID-19 vaccine. Regarding the study as a whole: Donors were mostly white British, more females; clonal diversity possibly underestimated.

Measured with immunoSEQ multiplex PCR; TCRdb has only the in-frame clones, and not every one. The data show about 120,000 clones, with 75% to 90% seen just once and around 10% held by the top ten. CDR1 is GTSNPN, CDR2 SVGIG, per germline (reference sequence). The CDR3 consists of 16 residues. V was pared by 0 bases and J by 2 bases, with 8 bases of the junction left unmatched. As for this clone: Its specificity is unknown.

Specimen: peripheral blood, collected on day 0 of MenACWY control vaccination. The V and J genes are TRBV30 and TRBJ2-5; 8 positions match TRBD2. The clonotype comes from an adult in good health. CDR3 in amino acids: CAWSVLAGGNQETQYF. Here the CDR3 DNA reads TGTGCCTGGAGTGTGCTAGCGGGCGGAAATCAAGAGACCCAGTACTTC.